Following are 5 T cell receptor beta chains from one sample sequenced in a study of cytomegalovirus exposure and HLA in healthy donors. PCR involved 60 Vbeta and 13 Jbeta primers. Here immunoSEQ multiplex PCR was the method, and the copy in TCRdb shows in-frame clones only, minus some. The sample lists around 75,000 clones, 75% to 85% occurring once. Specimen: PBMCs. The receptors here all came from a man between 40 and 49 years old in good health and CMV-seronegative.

CDR3 in DNA: TGTGCCAGTAGTACCCGGACAGGGATAGAGACCCAGTACTTC. Its translation is CASSTRTGIETQYF. The chain uses TRBV19 and TRBJ2-5; 8 bases match TRBD1. Looked up from germline, CDR1 is LNHDA and CDR2 is SQIVND (reference sequence). The V and J ends lost 4 bases and 4 bases, in that order; junction bases with no gene match: 5. This CDR3 region has 14 residues. Supplemented by reference TRBV19 and TRBJ2-5, the full variable domain reads DGGITQSPKYLFRKEGQNVTLSCEQNLNHDAMYWYRQDPGQGLRLIYYSQIVNDFQKGDIAEGYSVSREKKESFPLTVTSAQKNPTAFYLCASSTRTGIETQYFGPGTRLLVL.

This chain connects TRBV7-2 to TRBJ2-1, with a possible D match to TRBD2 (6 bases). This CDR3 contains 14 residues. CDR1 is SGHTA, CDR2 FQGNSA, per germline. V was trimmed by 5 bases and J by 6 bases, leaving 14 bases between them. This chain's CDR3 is CASSPRTGSNEQFF. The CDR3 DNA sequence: TGTGCCAGCAGCCCCAGGACCGGGAGCAATGAGCAGTTCTTC.

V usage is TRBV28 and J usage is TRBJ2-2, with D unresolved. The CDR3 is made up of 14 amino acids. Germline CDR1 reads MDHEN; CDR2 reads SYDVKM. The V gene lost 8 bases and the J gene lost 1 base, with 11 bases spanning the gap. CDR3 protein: CASCRSMNTGELFF. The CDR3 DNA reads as TGTGCCAGCTGCCGGTCCATGAACACCGGGGAGCTGTTTTTT.

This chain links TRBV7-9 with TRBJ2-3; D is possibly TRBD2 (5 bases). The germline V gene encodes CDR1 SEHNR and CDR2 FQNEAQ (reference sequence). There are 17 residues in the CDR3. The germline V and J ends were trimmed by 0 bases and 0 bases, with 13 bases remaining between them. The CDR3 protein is CASSLAPGTFSTDTQYF. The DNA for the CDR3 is TGTGCCAGCAGCTTAGCCCCGGGAACGTTTAGCACAGATACGCAGTATTTT.

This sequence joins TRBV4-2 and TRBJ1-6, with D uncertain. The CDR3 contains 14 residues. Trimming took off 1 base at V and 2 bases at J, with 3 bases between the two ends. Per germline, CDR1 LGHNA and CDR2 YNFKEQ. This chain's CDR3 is CASSQVAYNSPLHF. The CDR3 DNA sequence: TGTGCCAGCAGCCAAGTAGCCTATAATTCACCCCTCCACTTT.